This T cell receptor (beta chain) was identified during a study of circulating CD8 cells and anti-PD-1 response in melanoma. Study-wide results and caveats: Diversity ranked highest in DNEG and lowest in TIGIT subsets. Expanded sorted subsets were checked for tumor reactivity using peptides.

Each library started from around 14 ng of total RNA using the QIAseq Immune Repertoire TCR panel. One entry per CDR3 protein, called by TCRdb with MiXCR from the reads. The sample has roughly 820 distinct CDR3 sequences, about 4% seen once. Germline V gives CDR1 SQVTM, CDR2 ANQGSEA. Losses at the gene ends were 3 bases for V and 3 bases for J; bases not matched to a gene: 4. This CDR3 has 14 amino acids. Sorting of live CD3+CD8+TCRalphabeta+ cells by PD-1 and/or TIGIT gave four subsets. This clonotype is categorized as medium-sized. Its antigen is still unknown. The origin of this receptor is a human donor with melanoma. The input for sequencing was CD8+ T cells from PBMCs, taken at baseline or after one month of anti-PD-1 therapy (not recorded which). The rearrangement joins TRBV29-1 to TRBJ2-2, with 7 bases identical to TRBD2. The CDR3 DNA reads as TGCAGCGTTGAGGGAGGGAGCGACACCGGGGAGCTGTTTTTT. Protein sequence: CSVEGGSDTGELFF.